Listed below are T cell receptor beta chains from one sample, sequenced in a study of blood T cell repertoires in COVID-19. Produced via immunoSEQ multiplex PCR; TCRdb's table is partial and in-frame only. The sample lists over 70,000 clones, 60% to 80% occurring once. Sequenced material: peripheral blood. These receptors all come from a man in his 70s with COVID-19, enrolled during active disease. The CDR3 runs from the conserved cysteine through the conserved F or W. The D gene is left open where the match is weak. Some rows have no size entry. The others give once, few or many, or a class for an expanded clone.

clone size	V gene	J gene	D gene	CDR3 protein	CDR3 DNA
NA	TRBV30	TRBJ1-1	NA	CAWRQGNTEAFF	TGTGCCTGGAGACAGGGTAACACTGAAGCTTTCTTT
once	TRBV5-6	TRBJ1-5	TRBD1	CASSFWGTGLNQPQHF	TGTGCCAGCAGCTTTTGGGGGACAGGGCTTAATCAGCCCCAGCATTTT
NA	TRBV6-5	TRBJ2-7	NA	CASSYGRGRNEQYF	TGTGCCAGCAGTTACGGCAGGGGTAGAAACGAGCAGTACTTC
few	TRBV2	TRBJ1-5	TRBD1	CARSANRGSNQPQHF	TGTGCCAGATCCGCGAACAGGGGAAGCAATCAGCCCCAGCATTTT
NA	TRBV5-1	TRBJ2-5	TRBD2	CASSLAPAGGGETQYF	TGCGCCAGCAGCTTGGCACCAGCGGGAGGGGGGGAGACCCAGTACTTC
NA	TRBV28	TRBJ1-4	NA	CASSSGQYEKLFF	TGTGCCAGCAGTTCAGGACAGTATGAAAAACTGTTTTTT
NA	TRBV19	TRBJ1-1	NA	CASSEPRGAEAFF	TGTGCCAGTAGTGAACCCCGGGGGGCTGAAGCTTTCTTT
NA	TRBV15	TRBJ2-1	TRBD2	CATSSLAGVGNEQFF	TGTGCCACCAGCTCCCTAGCGGGAGTTGGCAATGAGCAGTTCTTC
NA	TRBV4-1	TRBJ1-2	NA	CASSQETGLGYTF	TGCGCCAGCAGCCAAGAAACAGGGCTTGGCTACACCTTC
NA	TRBV7-8	TRBJ2-6	NA	CASSSHGGLSGANVLTF	TGTGCCAGCAGCTCCCACGGGGGGCTCTCTGGGGCCAACGTCCTGACTTTC
NA	TRBV7-2	TRBJ2-3	TRBD1	CASSLYLGGSTDTQYF	TGTGCCAGCAGCTTATATCTAGGGGGCTCCACAGATACGCAGTATTTT
NA	TRBV2	TRBJ2-5	TRBD2	CASSFSGLQETQYF	TGTGCCAGCAGTTTTAGCGGGCTTCAAGAGACCCAGTACTTC